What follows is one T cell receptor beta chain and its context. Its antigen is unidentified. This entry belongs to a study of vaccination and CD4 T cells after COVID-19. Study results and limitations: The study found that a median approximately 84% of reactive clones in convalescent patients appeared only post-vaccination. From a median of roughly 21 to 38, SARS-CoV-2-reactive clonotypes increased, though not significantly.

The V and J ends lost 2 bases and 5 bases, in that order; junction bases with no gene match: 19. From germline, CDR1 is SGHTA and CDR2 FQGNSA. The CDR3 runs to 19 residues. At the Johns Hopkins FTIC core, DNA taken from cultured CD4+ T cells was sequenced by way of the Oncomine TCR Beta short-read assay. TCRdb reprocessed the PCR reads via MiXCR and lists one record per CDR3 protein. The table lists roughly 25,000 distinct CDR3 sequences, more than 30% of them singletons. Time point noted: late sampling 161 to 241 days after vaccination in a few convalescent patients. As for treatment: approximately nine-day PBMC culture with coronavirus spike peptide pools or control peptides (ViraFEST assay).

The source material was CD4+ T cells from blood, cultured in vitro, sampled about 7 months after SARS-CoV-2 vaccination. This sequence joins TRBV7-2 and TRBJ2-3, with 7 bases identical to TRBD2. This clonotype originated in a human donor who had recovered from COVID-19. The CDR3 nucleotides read TGTGCCAGCAGCTTATGGCCCGGGTTGGAGCGGGACGTGGGAGATACGCAGTATTTT. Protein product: CASSLWPGLERDVGDTQYF.